The 21 T cell receptor beta chains presented below share a single source sample, sequenced in a study of cytomegalovirus exposure and HLA in healthy donors. 60 Vbeta and 13 Jbeta primers were used in PCR. Profiling relied on immunoSEQ multiplex PCR, and the TCRdb table lists in-frame clones only, not all of them. The repertoire table contains 100,000 to 150,000 clones. The sequencing sample was made of PBMCs. The receptors stem from a man in his forties in good health and CMV-seronegative.

The chain couples TRBV19 to TRBJ2-1; weak D call: TRBD2 (6 bases). This CDR3 is built from 17 residues. Trimming removed 1 base at V and 0 bases at J, with 13 bases between. Germline V gives CDR1 LNHDA, CDR2 SQIVND (reference sequence). This chain's CDR3 is CASSIVARDHSYNEQFF. As DNA, the CDR3 is TGTGCCAGTAGTATAGTGGCGCGGGACCACTCCTACAATGAGCAGTTCTTC.

The V gene is TRBV5-4, the J gene TRBJ2-7; TRBD2 matches at 7 bases. CDR3 size: 15 residues. V lost 10 bases to trimming and J lost 3 bases; unmatched junction nucleotides: 16. CDR1 is SGHNT and CDR2 is YYREEE in the germline V gene (reference sequence). The CDR3 nucleotides are TGTGCCTATCAAGACCGGGACTATTTAATCTACGAGCAGTACTTC. It is translated as CAYQDRDYLIYEQYF.

This chain connects TRBV18 to TRBJ2-5, with D hard to call. V lost 3 bases and J 3 bases, leaving 8 bases between the germline ends. The CDR3 has 13 residues. CDR1 and CDR2 (germline): KGHSH, LQKENI. CDR3 DNA sequence: TGTGCCAGCTCACCGAGATTGGAAGAGACCCAGTACTTC. Protein sequence: CASSPRLEETQYF. Variable domain in full (rest from reference TRBV18 and TRBJ2-5): NAGVMQNPRHLVRRRGQEARLRCSPMKGHSHVYWYRQLPEEGLKFMVYLQKENIIDESGMPKERFSAEFPKEGPSILRIQQVVRGDSAAYFCASSPRLEETQYFGPGTRLLVL.

This sequence joins TRBV2 and TRBJ2-4; maybe TRBD1 (5 bases). The CDR3 sequence is 14 residues long. V lost 4 bases and J lost 5, with 12 bases in between. Germline loops: CDR1 SNHLY, CDR2 FYNNEI. The CDR3 loop is CASSVGQGQNIQYF. The CDR3, as DNA: TGTGCCAGCAGTGTTGGGCAGGGCCAAAACATTCAGTACTTC.

The V gene is TRBV11-2, the J gene TRBJ1-1, with 7 bases aligning to TRBD1. J lost 0 bases, V lost 3 bases, and 4 bases had no gene match. In germline, CDR1 is SGHAT, CDR2 FQNNGV. The length of the CDR3 is 15 residues. CDR3 region: CASSFSGGLNTEAFF. The CDR3 nucleotides are TGTGCCAGCAGCTTTTCAGGGGGGCTGAACACTGAAGCTTTCTTT.

The chain has TRBV7-8 and TRBJ2-1, with 7 bases that match TRBD2. V shed 1 base and J 1 base; nucleotides not matched to a gene: 4. The germline V gene has CDR1 SGHVS and CDR2 FQNEAQ. CDR3 length equals 16 residues. CDR3 loop: CASSLVGRRSYNEQFF. The CDR3 coding sequence is TGTGCCAGCAGCTTAGTCGGGAGGAGGTCCTACAATGAGCAGTTCTTC.

V usage is TRBV6-5 and J usage is TRBJ1-1; TRBD1 agrees at 8 bases. V shed 3 bases, J shed 7 bases, and the junction held 7 bases outside the gene matches. The V gene's germline CDR1 is MNHEY and CDR2 SVGAGI. The CDR3 is made up of 14 amino acids. CDR3 DNA: TGTGCCAGCAGTTATGAACAGGGGGGCGGTGAAGCTTTCTTT. Protein: CASSYEQGGGEAFF.

The V gene is TRBV6-1, the J gene TRBJ1-1; tentative D call: TRBD1 (5 bases). The CDR3 extends over 14 amino acids. Looked up from germline, CDR1 is MNHNS and CDR2 is SASEGT. V was clipped by 6 bases and J by 0 bases, with 11 bases between them. The CDR3 coding sequence is TGTGCCAGCAGGGGAGGACAAGTGAACACTGAAGCTTTCTTT. It translates to CASRGGQVNTEAFF.

The chain is built from TRBV11-3 and TRBJ2-3; no definite D call. From germline, CDR1 is SGHNT and CDR2 YENEEA. V gave up 5 bases and J gave up 3 bases, with 12 bases separating them. The CDR3 runs to 14 residues. The CDR3, as DNA: TGTGCCAGCAGCCCCGCCTCACGGACAGATACGCAGTATTTT. Translating gives CASSPASRTDTQYF.

The chain uses TRBV6-5 and TRBJ2-7; D is perhaps TRBD1 (5 bases). In germline, CDR1 is MNHEY, CDR2 SVGAGI. V gave up 5 bases and J gave up 7 bases, with 12 bases separating them. The CDR3 is made up of 12 amino acids. CDR3 nucleotides: TGTGCCAGCAGTAGCCCAGGGAATGAGCAGTACTTC. Translation: CASSSPGNEQYF.

The V call is TRBV27, the J call TRBJ2-7; TRBD1 matches 8 bases. The V gene end was trimmed by 4 bases and the J gene end by 5 bases; junction bases not matched to a gene: 4. CDR1 is MNHEY and CDR2 is SMNVEV in the germline V gene (reference sequence). The CDR3 spans 13 residues. CDR3 amino acids: CASSSLQGDEQYF. CDR3 bases: TGTGCCAGCAGTTCCTTACAGGGGGACGAGCAGTACTTC.

The chain is built from TRBV4-1 and TRBJ2-3; D gene unclear. The CDR3 consists of 14 residues. Germline CDR1 reads MGHRA; CDR2 reads YSYEKL. Trimming removed 1 base from V and 0 bases from J, with 5 bases in between. The CDR3 loop is CASSQVTSTDTQYF. The CDR3 DNA reads TGCGCCAGCAGCCAAGTCACTAGCACAGATACGCAGTATTTT.

The chain combines TRBV6-5 with TRBJ2-7; tentative D call: TRBD1 (6 bases). The CDR3 spans 15 residues. The V gene lost 0 bases and the J gene lost 2 bases, with 11 bases spanning the gap. Germline V gene lookup returns CDR1 MNHEY and CDR2 SVGAGI. The CDR3 loop reads CASSYSGTTTYEQYF. The CDR3 DNA sequence: TGTGCCAGCAGTTACTCAGGGACAACTACCTACGAGCAGTACTTC.

The J gene is TRBJ2-2, the V gene TRBV11-2; the match to TRBD2 covers 7 bases. The CDR3 contains 15 residues. Trimming took 5 bases from V and 1 from J; bases not matched to a gene: 4. Germline CDR1 reads SGHAT; CDR2 reads FQNNGV. The CDR3 loop is CASSQTSENTGELFF. CDR3 DNA sequence: TGTGCCAGCAGCCAAACTAGCGAGAACACCGGGGAGCTGTTTTTT.

The chain recombines TRBV10-3 with TRBJ2-3; 15 bases fit TRBD2. J lost 4 bases, V lost 3 bases, and 2 bases had no gene match. The CDR3 sequence is 16 residues long. The V gene's germline CDR1 is ENHRY and CDR2 SYGVKD. The CDR3 spells CAISEGTSGRSDTQYF. The DNA of the CDR3 is TGTGCCATCAGTGAAGGGACTAGCGGGAGGTCAGATACGCAGTATTTT.

The chain has TRBV19 and TRBJ1-2, with D perhaps TRBD1 (6 bases). With 10 bases removed from V and 4 bases from J, the gap between germline ends came to 22 bases. Germline CDR1 is LNHDA and CDR2 is SQIVND (reference sequence). This CDR3 comprises 15 residues. As DNA, the CDR3 is TGTGCCACCTCCTCAGGTGGGGGCGTAGTCTATGGCTACACCTTC. It yields the protein CATSSGGGVVYGYTF.

V gene TRBV9 combines with J gene TRBJ2-3; tentatively, D is TRBD2 (5 bases). V was pared by 0 bases and J by 3 bases, with 11 bases between. Germline CDR1 SGDLS, CDR2 YYNGEE. The CDR3 runs to 15 residues. The CDR3 bases are TGTGCCAGCAGCGTAGGTGCTAGCAGAACAGATACGCAGTATTTT. Encoded protein: CASSVGASRTDTQYF.

V usage is TRBV18 and J usage is TRBJ1-1; D not resolved. The germline V and J ends were trimmed by 3 bases and 11 bases, with 13 bases remaining between them. The CDR3 has 12 amino acids. Germline-derived CDR1 and CDR2 are KGHSH and LQKENI. This CDR3 reads CASSPLGDRAFF. The CDR3, as DNA: TGTGCCAGCTCACCGCTCGGGGATCGGGCTTTCTTT. The complete variable domain, with remaining parts taken from reference TRBV18 and TRBJ1-1, reads NAGVMQNPRHLVRRRGQEARLRCSPMKGHSHVYWYRQLPEEGLKFMVYLQKENIIDESGMPKERFSAEFPKEGPSILRIQQVVRGDSAAYFCASSPLGDRAFFGQGTRLTVV.

V gene TRBV2 combines with J gene TRBJ2-2; a possible D gene is TRBD2 (6 bases). Germline assignment: CDR1 SNHLY and CDR2 FYNNEI. V dropped 4 bases and J dropped 6 bases, with 12 bases sitting between them. The length of the CDR3 is 14 residues. The CDR3 nucleotides read TGTGCCAGCAGTGTATTCGGGGGTCCCGGGGAGCTGTTTTTT. This translates into CASSVFGGPGELFF.

The V gene is TRBV28, the J gene TRBJ1-1, with 7 nucleotides matching TRBD1. CDR1 and CDR2 from the germline V gene are MDHEN and SYDVKM. Unmatched junction bases numbered 5, after V lost 3 bases and J lost 4 bases. The CDR3 consists of 14 residues. CDR3 loop: CASSLNRGVTEAFF. The CDR3 DNA reads as TGTGCCAGCAGTTTGAACAGGGGAGTCACTGAAGCTTTCTTT.

The chain has TRBV11-3 and TRBJ1-1; TRBD1 matches at 7 bases. This CDR3 contains 14 residues. The germline V gene has CDR1 SGHNT and CDR2 YENEEA. The J segment lost 1 base and the V segment lost 1 base, leaving 0 bases of the junction unmatched. CDR3 sequence: CASSLGDRNTEAFF. The CDR3 region has the DNA TGTGCCAGCAGCTTAGGGGACAGGAACACTGAAGCTTTCTTT.